This T cell receptor beta chain was recorded in a study of blood T cell repertoires in COVID-19. Overall study: T cells, B-cell-depleted T cells, or PBMCs provided the cDNA or gDNA that served as material.

Some clones are missing from TCRdb's copy, which holds only in-frame ones; the method was immunoSEQ multiplex PCR. The sample lists around 240,000 clones; 70% to 85% were seen once. The V end lost 8 bases, the J end lost 7 bases, and 17 bases lay between the germline ends. The germline gives CDR1 MNHEY, CDR2 SMNVEV (reference sequence). CDR3 size: 14 residues. This clonotype originated in a woman over 75 with acute or convalescent COVID-19. This rearrangement joins TRBV27 to TRBJ1-4; D not certain. Material for sequencing was peripheral blood. This CDR3 reads CASRPRRQVEKLFF. DNA for the CDR3: TGTGCCAGCCGCCCGAGACGACAAGTTGAAAAACTGTTTTTT.